This T cell receptor beta chain was recorded in a study of cytomegalovirus exposure and HLA in healthy donors. Comments on this clone: What it binds is not known.

PCR used 60 Vbeta primers and 13 Jbeta primers. Method: immunoSEQ multiplex PCR; TCRdb's copy keeps in-frame clones and lacks some. The sample records around 110,000 clones, about 59% being singletons. The study, taken as a whole, reports: What TCR beta sequences reportedly achieved was accurate prediction of HLA-A and HLA-B alleles in most subjects. Excluded were some V segments that proved indistinguishable, including TRBV6-2 and TRBV6-3. Most TCR sequences were seen very rarely across donors, but some public TCRs occurred in many. Among immune exposure information, only CMV serostatus was available.

Germline V gives CDR1 KGHSH, CDR2 LQKENI. V shed 2 bases and J shed 3 bases, with 14 bases lying between them. The CDR3 is 15 amino acids. The sequence derives from a woman aged 40 to 49 in good health and CMV-seropositive. The sample taken for sequencing was PBMCs. This rearrangement joins TRBV18 to TRBJ2-7; perhaps TRBD2 as D (6 bases). The CDR3 reads CASSPGMGGFYEQYF. The CDR3 DNA is TGTGCCAGCTCACCAGGTATGGGAGGTTTCTACGAGCAGTACTTC.